A single sample is the source of the 2 T cell receptor beta chains below, sequenced in a study of identical twins. TCRdb itself ran the 5' RACE reads through MiXCR, one entry per CDR3 protein. The sample has 650,000 to 800,000 distinct CDR3 sequences, 8.5% to 9.5% seen once. These same records also appear under a second study, on yellow fever vaccine responses in identical twins.

Sequenced input: PBMCs. All receptors come from a woman younger than 30 in good health.

This clonotype was seen more than once but under ten times. This sequence joins TRBV7-9 and TRBJ2-2; no firm D call. V was shortened by 4 bases and J by 3 bases, with 12 bases between the two germline ends. Germline V gives CDR1 SEHNR, CDR2 FQNEAQ (reference sequence). This CDR3 is 15 amino acids long. The CDR3 nucleotides read TGTGCCAGCAGCTCCGCGGTTCCGGACACCGGGGAGCTGTTTTTT. It codes for CASSSAVPDTGELFF. Variable domain in full (rest from reference TRBV7-9 and TRBJ2-2): DTGVSQNPRHKITKRGQNVTFRCDPISEHNRLYWYRQTLGQGPEFLTYFQNEAQLEKSRLLSDRFSAERPKGSFSTLEIQRTEQGDSAMYLCASSSAVPDTGELFFGEGSRLTVL.

The chain joins TRBV6-1 to TRBJ2-7, with D perhaps matching TRBD1 or TRBD2 (8 bases each). The CDR3 length is 15 residues. V was trimmed by 6 bases and J by 5 bases, leaving 20 bases between them. Per the germline V gene, CDR1 is MNHNS and CDR2 is SASEGT. DNA for the CDR3: TGTGCCAGCAGCCGCGGGAGGCAGGGGGCGGACGAGCAGTACTTC. This codes for CASSRGRQGADEQYF.